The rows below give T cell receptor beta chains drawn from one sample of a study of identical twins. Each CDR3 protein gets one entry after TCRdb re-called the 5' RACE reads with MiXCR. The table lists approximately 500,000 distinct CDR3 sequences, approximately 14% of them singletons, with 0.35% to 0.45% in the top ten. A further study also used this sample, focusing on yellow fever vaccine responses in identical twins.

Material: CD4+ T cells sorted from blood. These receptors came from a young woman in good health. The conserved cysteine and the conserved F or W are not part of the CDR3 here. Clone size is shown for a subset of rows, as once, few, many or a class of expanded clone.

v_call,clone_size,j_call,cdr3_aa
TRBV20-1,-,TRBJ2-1,SATLSGGPYNEQF
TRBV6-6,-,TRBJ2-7,ASSTGDTYEQY
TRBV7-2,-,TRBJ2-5,ASSLVAREGRETQY
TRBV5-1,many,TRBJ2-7,ASSLATSGKSHEQY
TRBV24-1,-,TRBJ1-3,ATSPTNGQQKNTIY
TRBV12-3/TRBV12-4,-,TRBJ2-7,ASSFGVLGEQY
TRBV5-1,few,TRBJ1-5,ASSPGTGLNQPQH
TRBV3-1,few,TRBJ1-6,ASSQGPQGSSPLH
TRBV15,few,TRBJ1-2,ATSRATGESYGYT
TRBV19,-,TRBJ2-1,ASMRAGSSYNEQF
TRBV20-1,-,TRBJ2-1,SASPSLSYNEQF
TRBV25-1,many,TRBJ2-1,ASSDFRSSGRSEQF
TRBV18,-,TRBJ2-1,ASSPRLAANNEQF
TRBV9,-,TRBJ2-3,ASKSGENTDTQY
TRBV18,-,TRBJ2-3,ASSPPGTSGDTQY
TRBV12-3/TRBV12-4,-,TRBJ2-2,ASRRTVGGELF
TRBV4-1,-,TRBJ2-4,ASSPREDLAKNIQY
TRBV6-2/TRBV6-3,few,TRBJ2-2,ASSSGVLRAGELF
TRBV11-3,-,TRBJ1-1,ASSSISGTGGSTEAF
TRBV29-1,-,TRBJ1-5,SVEGGSGQPQH
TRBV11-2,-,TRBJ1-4,ASSPTPQGELF
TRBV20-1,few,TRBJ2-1,SASPKRESSYNEQF
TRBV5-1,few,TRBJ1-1,ASSLGTDVVTEAF
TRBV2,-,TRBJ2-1,ASSEVRLAQGLGNNEQF
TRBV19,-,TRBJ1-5,ASSIRRGGNQPQH
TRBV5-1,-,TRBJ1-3,ASSYASGNTIY
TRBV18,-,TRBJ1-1,ASSTRDTSNTEAF
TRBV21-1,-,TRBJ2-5,ASSRQGSEETQY
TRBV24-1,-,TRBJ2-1,ATSDPSKGAGGGNEQF
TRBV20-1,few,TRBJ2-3,SAAGQGGVTDTQY
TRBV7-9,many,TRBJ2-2,ASRTTGTGELF
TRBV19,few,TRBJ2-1,ASSIVLQGDNEQF
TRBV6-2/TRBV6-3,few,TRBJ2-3,ASMDRRHKYTQY
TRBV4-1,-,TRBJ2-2,ASSQAVGGGTGELF